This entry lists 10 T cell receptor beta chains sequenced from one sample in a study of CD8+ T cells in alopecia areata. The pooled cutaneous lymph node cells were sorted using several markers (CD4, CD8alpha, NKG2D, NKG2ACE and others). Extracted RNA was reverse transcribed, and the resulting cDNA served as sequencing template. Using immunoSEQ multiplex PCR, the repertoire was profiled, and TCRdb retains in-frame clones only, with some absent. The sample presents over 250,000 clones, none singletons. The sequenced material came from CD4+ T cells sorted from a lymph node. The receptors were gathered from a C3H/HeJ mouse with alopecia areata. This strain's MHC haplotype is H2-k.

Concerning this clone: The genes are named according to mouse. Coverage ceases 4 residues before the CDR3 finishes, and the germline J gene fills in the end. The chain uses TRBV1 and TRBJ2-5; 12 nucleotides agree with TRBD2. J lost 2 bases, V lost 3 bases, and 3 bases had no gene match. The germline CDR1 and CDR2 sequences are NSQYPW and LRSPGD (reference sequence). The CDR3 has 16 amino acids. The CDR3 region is CTCSALGLGGQDTQYF. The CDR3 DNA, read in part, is TGCACCTGCAGTGCCCTGGGACTGGGGGGCCAAGAC. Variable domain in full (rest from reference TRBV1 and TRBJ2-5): VTLLEQNPRWRLVPRGQAVNLRCILKNSQYPWMSWYQQDLQKQLQWLFTLRSPGDKEVKSLPGADYLATRVTDTELRLQVANMSQGRTLYCTCSALGLGGQDTQYFGPGTRLLVL.

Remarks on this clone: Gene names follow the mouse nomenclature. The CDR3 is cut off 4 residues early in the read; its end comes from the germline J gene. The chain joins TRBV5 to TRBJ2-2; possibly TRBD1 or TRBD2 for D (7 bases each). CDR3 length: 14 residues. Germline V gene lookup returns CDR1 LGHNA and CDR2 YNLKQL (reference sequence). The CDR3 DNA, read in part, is TGTGCCAGCAGCCAAGACAGGGGGGGCGGG. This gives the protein CASSQDRGGG. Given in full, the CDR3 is CASSQDRGGGQLYF.

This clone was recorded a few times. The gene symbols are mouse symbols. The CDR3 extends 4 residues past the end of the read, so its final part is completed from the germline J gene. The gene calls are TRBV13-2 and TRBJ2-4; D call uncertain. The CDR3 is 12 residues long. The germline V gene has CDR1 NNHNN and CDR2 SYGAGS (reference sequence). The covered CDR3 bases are TGTGCCAGCGGTGCACAAAAAAAC. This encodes CASGAQKN. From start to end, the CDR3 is CASGAQKNTLYF.

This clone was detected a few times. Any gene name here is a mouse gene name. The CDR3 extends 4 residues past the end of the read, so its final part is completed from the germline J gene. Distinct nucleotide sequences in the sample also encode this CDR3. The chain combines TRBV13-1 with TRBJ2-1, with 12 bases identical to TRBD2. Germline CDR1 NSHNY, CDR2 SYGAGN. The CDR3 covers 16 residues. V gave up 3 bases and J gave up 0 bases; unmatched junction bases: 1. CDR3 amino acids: CASSGTGGGNYAEQFF. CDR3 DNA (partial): TGTGCCAGCAGTGGGACTGGGGGGGGTAACTATGCT.

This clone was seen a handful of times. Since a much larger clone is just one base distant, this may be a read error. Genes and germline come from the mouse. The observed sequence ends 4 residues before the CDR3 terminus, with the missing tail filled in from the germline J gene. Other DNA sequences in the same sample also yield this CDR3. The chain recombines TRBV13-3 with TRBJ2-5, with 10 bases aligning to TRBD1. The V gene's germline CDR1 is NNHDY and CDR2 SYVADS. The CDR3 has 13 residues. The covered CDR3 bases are TGTGCCAGCAGTAGGGACAGGGGAGAC. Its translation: CASSRDRGD. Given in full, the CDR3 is CASSRDRGDTQYF.

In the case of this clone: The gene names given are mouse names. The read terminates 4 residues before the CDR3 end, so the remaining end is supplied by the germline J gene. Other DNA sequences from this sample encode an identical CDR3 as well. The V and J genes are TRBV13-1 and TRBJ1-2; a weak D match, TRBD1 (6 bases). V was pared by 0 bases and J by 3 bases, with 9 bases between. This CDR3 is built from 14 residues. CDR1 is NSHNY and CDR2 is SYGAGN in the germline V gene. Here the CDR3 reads CASSDGGGDSDYTF. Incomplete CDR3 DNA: TGTGCCAGCAGTGATGGAGGGGGAGACTCC.

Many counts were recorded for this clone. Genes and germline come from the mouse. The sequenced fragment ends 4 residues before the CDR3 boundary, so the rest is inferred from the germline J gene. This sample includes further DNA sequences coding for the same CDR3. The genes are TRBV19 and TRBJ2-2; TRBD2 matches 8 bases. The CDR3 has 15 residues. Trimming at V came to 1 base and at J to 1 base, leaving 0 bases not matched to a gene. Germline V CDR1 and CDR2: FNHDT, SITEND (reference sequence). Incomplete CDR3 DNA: TGTGCCAGCAGTATAACTGGGGGAAACACCGGG. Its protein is CASSITGGNTG. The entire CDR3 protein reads CASSITGGNTGQLYF. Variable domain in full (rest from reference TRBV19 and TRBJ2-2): GGIITQTPKFLIGQEGQKLTLKCQQNFNHDTMYWYRQDSGKGLRLIYYSITENDLQKGDLSEGYDASREKKSSFSLTVTSAQKNEMAVFLCASSITGGNTGQLYFGEGSKLTVL.

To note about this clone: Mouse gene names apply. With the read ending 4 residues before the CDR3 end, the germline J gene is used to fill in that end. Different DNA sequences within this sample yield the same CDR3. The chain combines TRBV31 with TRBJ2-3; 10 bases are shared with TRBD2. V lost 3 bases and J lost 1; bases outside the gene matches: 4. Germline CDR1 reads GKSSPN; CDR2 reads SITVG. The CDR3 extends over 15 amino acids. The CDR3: CAWSRTGGGAETLYF. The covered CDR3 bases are TGTGCCTGGAGCCGGACTGGGGGTGGTGCAGAA.

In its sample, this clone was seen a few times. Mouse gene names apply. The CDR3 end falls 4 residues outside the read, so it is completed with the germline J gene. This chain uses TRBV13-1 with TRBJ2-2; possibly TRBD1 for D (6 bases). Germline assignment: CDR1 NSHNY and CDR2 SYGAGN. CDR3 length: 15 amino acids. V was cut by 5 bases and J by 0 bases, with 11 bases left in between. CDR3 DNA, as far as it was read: TGTGCCAGCAGCCACAGGGTGGCAAACACCGGG. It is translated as CASSHRVANTG. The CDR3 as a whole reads CASSHRVANTGQLYF.

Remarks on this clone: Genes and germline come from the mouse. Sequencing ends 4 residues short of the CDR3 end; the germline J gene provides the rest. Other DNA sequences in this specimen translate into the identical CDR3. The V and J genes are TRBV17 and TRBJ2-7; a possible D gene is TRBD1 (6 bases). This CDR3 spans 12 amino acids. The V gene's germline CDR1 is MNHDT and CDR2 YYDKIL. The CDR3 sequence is CASSRDSYEQYF. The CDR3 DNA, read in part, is TGTGCTAGCAGTAGGGACAGTTAT.